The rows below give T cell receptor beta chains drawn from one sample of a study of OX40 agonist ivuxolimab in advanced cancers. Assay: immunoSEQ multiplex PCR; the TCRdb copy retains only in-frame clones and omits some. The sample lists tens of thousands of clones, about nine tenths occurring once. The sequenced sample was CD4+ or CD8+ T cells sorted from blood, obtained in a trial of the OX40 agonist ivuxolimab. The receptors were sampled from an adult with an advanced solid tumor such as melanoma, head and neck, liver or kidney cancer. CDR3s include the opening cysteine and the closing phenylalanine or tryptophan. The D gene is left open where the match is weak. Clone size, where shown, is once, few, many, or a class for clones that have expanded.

CASSSGTGDEQFF	TGTGCCAGCAGCTCCGGGACAGGGGATGAGCAGTTCTTC	TRBJ2-1	TRBD1	.	TRBV7-2
CASKLAGGTLYNEQFF	TGTGCCAGCAAACTAGCGGGAGGGACTCTCTACAATGAGCAGTTCTTC	TRBJ2-1	TRBD2	.	TRBV11-2
CASSLDWVGSGRAHYEQYF	TGCGCCAGCAGCTTAGATTGGGTTGGTAGCGGGAGGGCCCACTACGAGCAGTACTTC	TRBJ2-7	TRBD2	.	TRBV11-2
CASSFRYEQYF	TGTGCCAGCAGCTTTCGATACGAGCAGTACTTC	TRBJ2-7	.	.	TRBV7-9
CASSYYGGNTEAFF	TGTGCCAGCAGTTACTATGGTGGGAACACTGAAGCTTTCTTT	TRBJ1-1	.	.	TRBV6-5
CASSLSGVNIQYF	TGTGCCAGCAGTTTATCTGGGGTAAACATTCAGTACTTC	TRBJ2-4	.	.	TRBV27
CASSPLRARAPETQYF	TGTGCCAGCAGCCCCCTTCGGGCCCGGGCCCCGGAGACCCAGTACTTC	TRBJ2-5	.	.	TRBV7-2
CAWKRVGNTIYF	TGTGCCTGGAAGAGGGTCGGAAACACCATATATTTT	TRBJ1-3	.	few	TRBV30
CAWSTTKTGNTIYF	TGTGCCTGGAGTACCACTAAGACTGGAAACACCATATATTTT	TRBJ1-3	.	.	TRBV30
CASSLLEETDTQYF	TGTGCCAGCAGTTTATTGGAGGAAACAGATACGCAGTATTTT	TRBJ2-3	.	once	TRBV28
CAWSLSGGWNEQFF	TGTGCCTGGTCCCTGAGCGGGGGGTGGAATGAGCAGTTCTTC	TRBJ2-1	TRBD2	.	TRBV30
CASSSTGDEQYF	TGTGCCAGCAGCTCGACAGGGGACGAGCAGTACTTC	TRBJ2-7	TRBD1	.	TRBV7-2
CASRITGYTDTQYF	TGTGCCAGTAGGATAACAGGGTACACAGATACGCAGTATTTT	TRBJ2-3	.	.	TRBV19
CASSLGASGRDFRGTEAFF	TGTGCCAGCAGCTTAGGGGCTTCTGGCAGGGACTTTAGAGGCACTGAAGCTTTCTTT	TRBJ1-1	.	.	TRBV13
CASSGGTRPNYGYTF	TGTGCCAGCAGCGGAGGGACCAGACCTAACTATGGCTACACCTTC	TRBJ1-2	.	.	TRBV9
CASSPGTSGGSTDTQYF	TGTGCCAGCAGCCCCGGGACTAGCGGGGGGAGCACAGATACGCAGTATTTT	TRBJ2-3	TRBD2	.	TRBV7-9
CSVDSWTSGGAYNEQFF	TGCAGCGTTGACTCCTGGACTAGCGGGGGGGCGTACAATGAGCAGTTCTTC	TRBJ2-1	TRBD2	.	TRBV29-1
CASSAPRGSYTGELFF	TGTGCCAGCAGTGCCCCCAGGGGGAGTTACACCGGGGAGCTGTTTTTT	TRBJ2-2	TRBD1	.	TRBV6-1
CASSFTGGDEQFF	TGTGCCAGCAGCTTTACAGGGGGGGATGAGCAGTTCTTC	TRBJ2-1	.	.	TRBV7-8
CASSYSGTGTDTQYF	TGTGCCAGCAGTTACTCTGGGACGGGCACAGATACGCAGTATTTT	TRBJ2-3	.	.	TRBV6-5
CASSLGTGRFANGYTF	TGTGCCAGTAGTTTAGGGACAGGGAGGTTCGCCAATGGCTACACCTTC	TRBJ1-2	TRBD1	.	TRBV19
CSVGRNTEAFF	TGCAGCGTTGGACGGAACACTGAAGCTTTCTTT	TRBJ1-1	.	.	TRBV29-1
CASSLAATPSSYEQYF	TGTGCCAGCAGCTTGGCCGCGACACCGAGCTCCTACGAGCAGTACTTC	TRBJ2-7	.	.	TRBV5-5
CASRTSGSCTDTQYF	TGTGCCAGTAGGACTAGCGGGAGTTGCACAGATACGCAGTATTTT	TRBJ2-3	TRBD2	.	TRBV19
CALLPRDRASYEQYF	TGTGCCTTACTACCCAGGGACAGGGCCTCCTACGAGCAGTACTTC	TRBJ2-7	TRBD1	.	TRBV2
CASSSHKQGFNSPLHF	TGTGCCAGCAGCTCCCATAAACAGGGCTTTAATTCACCCCTCCACTTT	TRBJ1-6	.	.	TRBV7-6
CSVDRGTYGYTF	TGCAGCGTGGACAGGGGAACCTATGGCTACACCTTC	TRBJ1-2	TRBD1	.	TRBV29-1
CATVVEASAEAFF	TGTGCCACCGTGGTTGAAGCAAGCGCTGAAGCTTTCTTT	TRBJ1-1	.	.	TRBV28
CAISEPGQGYNEQFF	TGTGCCATCAGTGAGCCGGGACAGGGCTACAATGAGCAGTTCTTC	TRBJ2-1	TRBD1	.	TRBV10-3
CASSDRRTDGNTIYF	TGTGCCAGCAGTGATCGGCGGACAGATGGAAACACCATATATTTT	TRBJ1-3	.	.	TRBV6-1
CASSSGTEGNTIYF	TGTGCCAGCAGTTCCGGGACGGAGGGAAACACCATATATTTT	TRBJ1-3	.	.	TRBV5-4
CASSLGENTGELFF	TGTGCCAGCAGCTTGGGGGAGAACACCGGGGAGCTGTTTTTT	TRBJ2-2	.	.	TRBV5-5
CASSLHGETQYF	TGTGCCAGCAGCTTACATGGAGAGACCCAGTACTTC	TRBJ2-5	.	.	TRBV7-6
CASSGRGIDPDYEQYF	TGTGCCAGCAGTGGCAGAGGGATCGATCCCGACTACGAGCAGTACTTC	TRBJ2-7	.	.	TRBV2
CASSRGQGSTYEQYF	TGTGCCAGCAGCCGGGGCCAGGGTTCGACCTACGAGCAGTACTTC	TRBJ2-7	.	.	TRBV6-6
CASGKDPSGQAFF	TGTGCTAGTGGGAAGGACCCGTCCGGACAAGCTTTCTTT	TRBJ1-1	.	.	TRBV12-5
CASSLSPGWDTEAFF	TGTGCCAGCAGCTTGAGCCCGGGTTGGGACACTGAAGCTTTCTTT	TRBJ1-1	.	once	TRBV5-6
CANGGGNTGELFF	TGTGCCAACGGGGGAGGGAACACCGGGGAGCTGTTTTTT	TRBJ2-2	.	.	TRBV13
CASSLAGGSLGTDTQYF	TGCGCCAGCAGCTTGGCGGGGGGCTCCCTTGGGACAGATACGCAGTATTTT	TRBJ2-3	.	.	TRBV5-1
CASSDRLSGELFF	TGTGCCAGCAGTGACCGGTTGTCTGGGGAGCTGTTTTTT	TRBJ2-2	.	.	TRBV25-1
CASYSGTDYGYTF	TGCGCCAGCTACTCGGGGACGGACTATGGCTACACCTTC	TRBJ1-2	.	once	TRBV4-1
CASSWPTGTHEQYF	TGTGCCAGCAGCTGGCCTACAGGGACCCACGAGCAGTACTTC	TRBJ2-7	.	.	TRBV2